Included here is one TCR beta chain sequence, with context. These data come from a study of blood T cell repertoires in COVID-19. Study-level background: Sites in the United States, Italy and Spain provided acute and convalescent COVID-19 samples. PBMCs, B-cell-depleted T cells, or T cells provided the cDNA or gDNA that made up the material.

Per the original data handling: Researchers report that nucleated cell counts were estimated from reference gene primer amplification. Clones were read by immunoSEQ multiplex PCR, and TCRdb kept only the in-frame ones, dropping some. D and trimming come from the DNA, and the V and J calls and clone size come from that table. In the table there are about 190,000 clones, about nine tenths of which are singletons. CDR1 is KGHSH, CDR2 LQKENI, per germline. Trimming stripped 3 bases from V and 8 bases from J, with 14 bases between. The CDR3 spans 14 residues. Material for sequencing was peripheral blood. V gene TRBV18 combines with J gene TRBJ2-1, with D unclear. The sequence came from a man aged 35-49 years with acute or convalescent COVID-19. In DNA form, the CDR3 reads TGTGCCAGCTCACCGCCGACTGCGACGGATGAGCAGTTCTTC. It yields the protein CASSPPTATDEQFF.